These 29 T cell receptor beta chains share one sample of origin, sequenced in a study of OX40 agonist ivuxolimab in advanced cancers. Clones were read by immunoSEQ multiplex PCR, and TCRdb kept only the in-frame ones, dropping some. The data hold 55,000 to 75,000 clones, with 85% to 90% observed a single time. Material: CD4+ or CD8+ T cells sorted from blood, obtained in a trial of the OX40 agonist ivuxolimab. The origin of the receptors is an adult with an advanced solid tumor such as melanoma, head and neck, liver or kidney cancer.

This chain links TRBV9 with TRBJ1-3, with a possible D match to TRBD1 (5 bases). Germline values: CDR1 SGDLS, CDR2 YYNGEE. The CDR3 contains 17 residues. V shed 3 bases and J shed 0 bases, with 16 bases lying between them. The CDR3 DNA reads as TGTGCCAGCAGCGAACGACTGACAGTGTCCTCTGGAAACACCATATATTTT. It is translated as CASSERLTVSSGNTIYF.

The chain employs TRBV5-1 and TRBJ2-1, with 11 bases lining up with TRBD2. V trimming: 0 bases; J trimming: 4 bases; junction bases outside the gene matches: 0. The CDR3 is made up of 15 amino acids. CDR1 and CDR2 (germline): SGHRS, YFSETQ. The CDR3 loop is CASSLASGRYNEQFF. The DNA for the CDR3 is TGCGCCAGCAGCTTGGCTAGCGGGAGGTACAATGAGCAGTTCTTC.

This chain connects TRBV4-1 to TRBJ1-3; D unresolved. This CDR3 contains 15 residues. Germline lookup yields CDR1 MGHRA and CDR2 YSYEKL. V was pared by 0 bases and J by 0 bases, with 6 bases between. In DNA form, the CDR3 reads TGCGCCAGCAGCCAAGACAGGACCTCTGGAAACACCATATATTTT. Protein product: CASSQDRTSGNTIYF.

The DNA of the CDR3 is TGTGCCTGGAGTGTACACATGAGCTCCTACGAGCAGTACTTC. Amino acids: CAWSVHMSSYEQYF. This chain connects TRBV30 to TRBJ2-7; D remains ambiguous. The V gene's germline CDR1 is GTSNPN and CDR2 SVGIG (reference sequence). CDR3 size: 14 residues. Trimming shortened V by 0 bases and J by 0 bases, and 9 bases separated the two germline ends.

This chain joins TRBV27 and TRBJ1-3; no definite D call. V was trimmed by 4 bases and J by 4 bases, leaving 8 bases between them. CDR1 MNHEY and CDR2 SMNVEV come from the germline V gene (reference sequence). The CDR3 extends over 13 amino acids. The CDR3 region is CASSSWSGNTIYF. The CDR3 DNA sequence: TGTGCCAGCAGTTCGTGGTCGGGAAACACCATATATTTT.

The chain combines TRBV11-2 with TRBJ1-3, with 7 bases lining up with TRBD1. Germline-derived CDR1 and CDR2 are SGHAT and FQNNGV. V lost 4 bases, J lost 1 base, and 10 bases stayed unmatched. The CDR3 contains 17 residues. CDR3 loop: CASSSPRQGGSGNTIYF. The DNA for the CDR3 is TGTGCCAGCAGCTCTCCGAGACAGGGCGGGTCTGGAAACACCATATATTTT.

CDR3 nucleotide sequence: TGCGCCAGCAGCCCCCCAGACAATTTCGAAAAACTGTTTTTT. Amino acid sequence: CASSPPDNFEKLFF. The V call is TRBV10-1, the J call TRBJ1-4; D ambiguous. Trimming took off 6 bases at V and 8 bases at J, with 16 bases between the two ends. This CDR3 is built from 14 residues. Germline CDR1 WNHNN, CDR2 SYGVQD (reference sequence).

This chain uses TRBV30 with TRBJ1-6; D is ambiguous. V lost 0 bases, J lost 6 bases, and 24 bases lay in between. Germline CDR1 is GTSNPN and CDR2 is SVGIG (reference sequence). The CDR3 contains 19 residues. The CDR3 loop is CAWSVQRVTRSLVNSPLHF. Here the CDR3 DNA reads TGTGCCTGGAGTGTACAGAGGGTGACTCGGAGCTTAGTTAATTCACCCCTCCACTTT.

DNA of the CDR3: TGCGCCAGCAGCTCCCCGGACTACAATGAGCAGTTCTTC. Translation gives CASSSPDYNEQFF. The chain is built from TRBV5-1 and TRBJ2-1; D call uncertain. The CDR3 spans 13 residues. Germline CDR1 is SGHRS and CDR2 is YFSETQ. V was shortened by 3 bases and J by 3 bases, with 7 bases between the two germline ends.

This sequence joins TRBV27 and TRBJ2-7; TRBD1 aligns across 8 bases. Germline CDR1 and CDR2: MNHEY and SMNVEV (reference sequence). The CDR3 length is 16 residues. J gave up 2 bases and V 5 bases, and 11 bases lay outside the gene matches. CDR3 in amino acids: CASSPQTGTGTYEQYF. CDR3 bases: TGTGCCAGCAGTCCCCAGACAGGGACAGGTACCTACGAGCAGTACTTC.

This chain's CDR3 is CASSSGPVPYEQYF. The CDR3 nucleotides are TGTGCCAGCAGTTCAGGTCCAGTACCCTACGAGCAGTACTTC. This chain uses TRBV27 with TRBJ2-7; no clear D. Germline V lookup: CDR1 MNHEY, CDR2 SMNVEV (reference sequence). V shed 4 bases and J shed 2 bases, with 12 bases lying between them. CDR3 length: 14 residues.

V and J are TRBV27 and TRBJ1-1; a possible D gene is TRBD1 (5 bases). V was trimmed by 1 base and J by 3 bases, leaving 12 bases between them. The CDR3 runs to 15 residues. CDR1 MNHEY and CDR2 SMNVEV come from the germline V gene (reference sequence). CDR3 sequence reads: CASSLFGGEDTEAFF. DNA for the CDR3: TGTGCCAGCAGTTTATTTGGGGGTGAGGACACTGAAGCTTTCTTT.

The CDR3 DNA is TGTGCCAGCACAAATGGACAGGCCGGGGAGCTGTTTTTT. Protein: CASTNGQAGELFF. This chain joins TRBV11-3 and TRBJ2-2; 7 nucleotides match TRBD1. Germline-derived CDR1 and CDR2 are SGHNT and YENEEA. CDR3 size: 13 residues. Unmatched junction bases numbered 5, after V lost 7 bases and J lost 6 bases. Full variable domain (rest looked up from reference TRBV11-3 and TRBJ2-2): EAGVVQSPRYKIIEKKQPVAFWCNPISGHNTLYWYLQNLGQGPELLIRYENEEAVDDSQLPKDRFSAERLKGVDSTLKIQPAELGDSAVYLCASTNGQAGELFFGEGSRLTVL.

The chain carries TRBV9 and TRBJ2-3, with 13 bases identical to TRBD2. Germline CDR1 SGDLS, CDR2 YYNGEE. CDR3 size: 20 residues. The junction had 13 bases not matched to a gene; V was cut back by 0 bases and J by 3 bases. The CDR3: CASSVGLGMGLAGMTDTQYF. DNA of the CDR3: TGTGCCAGCAGCGTAGGACTGGGAATGGGACTAGCGGGAATGACAGATACGCAGTATTTT.

V usage is TRBV28 and J usage is TRBJ2-7; D not certain. CDR1 and CDR2 (germline): MDHEN, SYDVKM. This CDR3 has 14 amino acids. V was shortened by 4 bases and J by 3 bases, with 13 bases between the two germline ends. The CDR3 sequence: CASSSTPLLYEQYF. The DNA of the CDR3 is TGTGCCAGCAGTTCAACGCCGCTACTCTACGAGCAGTACTTC.

The J gene is TRBJ1-1, the V gene TRBV5-1; D gene ambiguous. Deletions cut 0 bases from V and 1 base from J, with 7 bases between. The CDR3 totals 14 residues. Germline CDR1 SGHRS, CDR2 YFSETQ. The CDR3 here is CASSLEPQNTEAFF. CDR3 bases: TGCGCCAGCAGCTTGGAGCCCCAGAACACTGAAGCTTTCTTT.

The gene calls are TRBV30 and TRBJ1-5, with D perhaps TRBD1 (5 bases). V lost 2 bases and J 1 base, leaving 15 bases between the germline ends. The germline V gene has CDR1 GTSNPN and CDR2 SVGIG (reference sequence). This CDR3 region has 16 residues. CDR3 nucleotides: TGTGCCTGGAGTCTTCAAGCGCGGGGGAGCAATCAGCCCCAGCATTTT. It codes for CAWSLQARGSNQPQHF.

This clone has just a few counts. The chain recombines TRBV6-1 with TRBJ1-4; D gene ambiguous. The CDR3 runs 13 residues. CDR1 and CDR2 from the germline V gene are MNHNS and SASEGT. V lost 4 bases, J lost 7 bases, and 10 bases lay in between. This CDR3 is CASSVLPLEKLFF. The CDR3 nucleotides are TGTGCCAGCAGTGTATTACCCCTTGAAAAACTGTTTTTT.

The rearrangement links TRBV7-3 to TRBJ1-1, with D uncertain. V dropped 6 bases and J dropped 0 bases, with 11 bases sitting between them. CDR1 and CDR2 from the germline V gene are SGHTA and FQGTGA. This CDR3 comprises 14 residues. The CDR3 loop is CASRAMVMNTEAFF. In DNA form, the CDR3 reads TGTGCCAGCAGGGCCATGGTGATGAACACTGAAGCTTTCTTT. The entire variable domain, with the rest obtained from reference TRBV7-3 and TRBJ1-1, is as follows: GAGVSQTPSNKVTEKGKYVELRCDPISGHTALYWYRQSLGQGPEFLIYFQGTGAADDSGLPNDRFFAVRPEGSVSTLKIQRTERGDSAVYLCASRAMVMNTEAFFGQGTRLTVV.

This rearrangement joins TRBV11-2 to TRBJ2-3, with TRBD2 identical over 13 bases. The trim removed 4 bases at V and 4 bases at J, leaving 5 bases unmatched. CDR1 is SGHAT, CDR2 FQNNGV, per germline. The CDR3 is 16 amino acids. The CDR3 loop reads CASSSGLAGDPDTQYF. The CDR3 bases are TGTGCCAGCAGCTCCGGACTAGCGGGAGATCCAGATACGCAGTATTTT.

The chain employs TRBV7-2 and TRBJ1-2; no clear D. CDR3 length equals 13 residues. V lost 6 bases and J 5 bases, leaving 13 bases between the germline ends. Germline CDR1 and CDR2: SGHTA and FQGNSA. The CDR3 protein is CASSTNEGYGYTF. The CDR3 nucleotides read TGTGCCAGCAGTACCAACGAGGGTTATGGCTACACCTTC.

V is TRBV27 and J is TRBJ1-6, with D perhaps TRBD1 (5 bases). Germline CDR1 is MNHEY and CDR2 is SMNVEV (reference sequence). CDR3 length equals 16 residues. The V end was cut by 5 bases, the J end by 8 bases, with 19 bases between. The CDR3 loop is CASSLVPGGLYSPLHF. The CDR3 DNA is TGTGCCAGCAGTCTGGTACCGGGGGGTCTGTATTCACCCCTCCACTTT.

CDR3 DNA sequence: TGTGCCAGCAGCTCAGGGGTCCCTGGGGCCAACGTCCTGACTTTC. It specifies CASSSGVPGANVLTF. V gene TRBV9 combines with J gene TRBJ2-6, with TRBD1 as a possible D gene (6 bases). This CDR3 is 15 amino acids long. The ends were cut back, 4 bases at V and 2 bases at J, with 10 bases in the middle. Germline CDR1 reads SGDLS; CDR2 reads YYNGEE.

Relative to its sample, this clone is medium-sized. The CDR3 loop is CASIAFLSGRYEQYF. In DNA, the CDR3 is TGTGCCAGCATCGCTTTTCTTAGCGGGAGATACGAGCAGTACTTC. This chain links TRBV7-8 with TRBJ2-7; 9 bases fit TRBD2. The CDR3 totals 15 residues. Trimming took 7 bases from V and 4 from J; bases not matched to a gene: 11. Germline-derived CDR1 and CDR2 are SGHVS and FQNEAQ.

This rearrangement joins TRBV19 to TRBJ2-5; TRBD1 aligns across 7 bases. Germline CDR1 reads LNHDA; CDR2 reads SQIVND (reference sequence). The CDR3 runs 15 residues. V was clipped by 3 bases and J by 2 bases; unmatched bases: 6. The DNA of the CDR3 is TGTGCCAGTAGTATTGGGGGACAGTCACAAGAGACCCAGTACTTC. It codes for CASSIGGQSQETQYF.

The rearrangement links TRBV5-1 to TRBJ2-2, with D hard to call. With 2 bases removed from V and 2 bases from J, the gap between germline ends came to 1 base. The CDR3 length is 12 residues. CDR1 and CDR2 from the germline V gene are SGHRS and YFSETQ. In DNA form, the CDR3 reads TGCGCCAGCAGCTTCAACACCGGGGAGCTGTTTTTT. Protein sequence: CASSFNTGELFF.

V and J are TRBV6-1 and TRBJ2-1; D may be TRBD1 (6 bases). Germline values: CDR1 MNHNS, CDR2 SASEGT. The CDR3 runs to 12 residues. V was clipped by 7 bases and J by 7 bases, with 11 bases between them. The CDR3: CASIQGVNEQFF. As DNA, the CDR3 is TGTGCCAGCATACAGGGAGTAAATGAGCAGTTCTTC.

This clone was found a few times. The chain carries TRBV28 and TRBJ1-5, with TRBD1 identical over 8 bases. In germline, CDR1 is MDHEN, CDR2 SYDVKM. Losses at the gene ends were 7 bases for V and 3 bases for J; bases not matched to a gene: 8. The CDR3 runs 15 residues. The CDR3 loop is CASTRSDRVNQPQHF. CDR3 sequence (DNA): TGTGCCAGCACTCGGTCGGACAGGGTCAATCAGCCCCAGCATTTT.

The chain couples TRBV7-2 to TRBJ2-2, with TRBD2 matching over 10 bases. Germline values: CDR1 SGHTA, CDR2 FQGNSA. The J segment lost 1 base and the V segment lost 4 bases, leaving 6 bases of the junction unmatched. The CDR3 loop spans 17 amino acids. CDR3 loop: CASSSQIAGGNTGELFF. CDR3 nucleotide sequence: TGTGCCAGCAGCTCGCAAATAGCGGGAGGGAACACCGGGGAGCTGTTTTTT.